This T cell receptor (beta chain) was recovered during a study of T cells in Graves' hyperthyroidism and ophthalmopathy. Study-level results: Most clonotypes that expanded in the thyroid above 0.001 also showed up in blood.

Germline CDR1 SNHLY, CDR2 FYNNEI. Trimming shortened V by 7 bases and J by 4 bases, and 17 bases separated the two germline ends. This CDR3 has 16 residues. Absent ophthalmopathy progression within 18 months defined stable Graves' hyperthyroidism. Exclusion of patients followed from uncontrolled infection, other autoimmune disease, pregnancy or lactation. Each diagnosis was grounded in clinical symptoms, serum thyroxine and TRAb, thyroid ultrasound, and orbital computed tomography. A word on this clonotype: Its specificity is not known.

RNA transcripts were the template for amplifying TCR beta CDR3 regions. Researchers ran a first-round RT-PCR on the TCR CDR3 using the HTBI primer set. TCRdb independently ran MiXCR on the multiplex PCR reads; one entry per CDR3 protein. The sample has hundreds of thousands of distinct CDR3 sequences; 46% are singletons. The genes are TRBV2 and TRBJ1-6; D ambiguous. Sequencing was performed on peripheral blood or thyroid tissue (not recorded which). The sequence derives from a woman between 18 and 29 years old with Graves' hyperthyroidism. DNA of the CDR3: TGTGCCAGCATCGAGGAAACGATGAAGTATAATTCACCCCTCCACTTT. It yields the protein CASIEETMKYNSPLHF.